The entry that follows covers one T cell receptor (beta chain) sequence. Antigen unknown. Alopecia areata patients provided lesional scalp punch biopsies and peripheral blood. RNA extraction and reverse transcription yielded cDNA as sequencing template. Clones were read by immunoSEQ multiplex PCR, and TCRdb kept only the in-frame ones, dropping some. The sample includes some 8,000 clones, roughly 55% of them seen just once. The CDR3 covers 19 residues. V dropped 3 bases and J dropped 2; count of bases not matched to a gene: 7. The germline V gene has CDR1 MNHEY and CDR2 SMNVEV (reference sequence). This entry is derived from a study of CD8+ T cells in alopecia areata. Study information: Tofacitinib dosing lasted 6 to 18 months, which was then followed by 6 months off drug. Study-level findings and limits: Scalp specimens additionally yield sequences from normal skin's resident alphabeta T cells. Clonality was higher in lesional than normal scalp, especially in alopecia totalis/universalis.

The receptor was isolated from a human donor with alopecia areata. The chain has TRBV27 and TRBJ2-1, with 16 bases that match TRBD2. Sequences were derived from skin, sampled at week 0. DNA for the CDR3: TGTGCCAGCAGTTTTGGGGGAGGGACTAGCGGGAGGGCCTACAATGAGCAGTTCTTC. Amino acids: CASSFGGGTSGRAYNEQFF.